These 8 T cell receptor beta chains share one sample of origin, sequenced in a study of shared clonotypes between healthy human individuals. The data were produced by immunoSEQ multiplex PCR, yet TCRdb's version contains in-frame clones alone and is incomplete. The sample shows some 690,000 clones, roughly 87% of them seen only once. Sequenced material: memory CD8+ T cells from PBMCs. Subset here: CD45RO+ cells pooled with CCR7-negative TemRA cells. The receptors originated from a man between 18 and 29 years old in good health. Some clones in this sample may be carry-over from other donors' samples.

The gene calls are TRBV19 and TRBJ2-1; perhaps TRBD2 as D (6 bases). Trimming removed 3 bases from V and 6 bases from J, with 12 bases in between. CDR3 length: 14 amino acids. Looked up from germline, CDR1 is LNHDA and CDR2 is SQIVND (reference sequence). CDR3 nucleotides: TGTGCCAGTAGTATTTTCGGGACTGTCAATGAGCAGTTCTTC. Translated, it gives CASSIFGTVNEQFF.

The chain uses TRBV28 and TRBJ2-1; D remains ambiguous. The ends were cut back, 8 bases at V and 4 bases at J, with 3 bases in the middle. The CDR3 contains 10 residues. Germline V lookup: CDR1 MDHEN, CDR2 SYDVKM. CDR3: CASGYNEQFF. As DNA, the CDR3 is TGTGCCAGCGGTTACAATGAGCAGTTCTTC.

The chain employs TRBV5-1 and TRBJ2-1; D is uncertain. The V and J ends lost 0 bases and 0 bases respectively, with 13 bases between them. Germline V gene data show CDR1 as SGHRS and CDR2 as YFSETQ. The CDR3 is made up of 17 amino acids. CDR3 in amino acids: CASSLERSINSYNEQFF. In DNA, the CDR3 is TGCGCCAGCAGCTTGGAACGGTCAATTAACTCCTACAATGAGCAGTTCTTC.

This clone was counted a single time. The chain joins TRBV6-5 to TRBJ2-7, with D possibly being TRBD1 or TRBD2 (5 bases each). CDR3 size: 14 residues. Trimming stripped 1 base from V and 5 bases from J, with 12 bases between. CDR1 is MNHEY and CDR2 is SVGAGI in the germline V gene. The CDR3 nucleotides read TGTGCCAGCAGTTACTTAAGCTCGGGGCACGAGCAGTACTTC. Its protein is CASSYLSSGHEQYF.

The V call is TRBV6-6, the J call TRBJ2-7; the D gene is possibly TRBD1 (6 bases). Germline V gene sequence: CDR1 MNHNY, CDR2 SVGAGI (reference sequence). The V gene lost 0 bases and the J gene lost 2 bases, with 8 bases spanning the gap. The CDR3 contains 14 residues. CDR3 in DNA: TGTGCCAGCAGTTACTCGACAGGTGCCTACGAGCAGTACTTC. Protein: CASSYSTGAYEQYF.

This clone appeared a few times. The chain combines TRBV19 with TRBJ1-4; D unclear. This CDR3 contains 15 residues. Deletions cut 2 bases from V and 3 bases from J, with 10 bases between. Germline values: CDR1 LNHDA, CDR2 SQIVND (reference sequence). CDR3 sequence (DNA): TGTGCCAGTAGTATACCAGCCTACGCTAATGAAAAACTGTTTTTT. As protein: CASSIPAYANEKLFF.

A single count supports this clone. The J gene is TRBJ2-1, the V gene TRBV7-9, with 10 bases fitting TRBD2. Germline V lookup: CDR1 SEHNR, CDR2 FQNEAQ (reference sequence). There are 18 residues in the CDR3. Losses at the gene ends were 4 bases for V and 1 base for J; bases not matched to a gene: 10. Here the CDR3 DNA reads TGTGCCAGCAGCTCCCTAGGGGGTAGCGGGAGGTCCTACAATGAGCAGTTCTTC. It codes for CASSSLGGSGRSYNEQFF.

The chain couples TRBV11-2 to TRBJ1-1; D ambiguous. V dropped 1 base and J dropped 4 bases, with 13 bases sitting between them. CDR1 and CDR2 (germline): SGHAT, FQNNGV. CDR3 size: 15 residues. The CDR3 here is CASSLGKGGSTEAFF. The DNA of the CDR3 is TGTGCCAGCAGCTTAGGAAAAGGTGGGTCCACTGAAGCTTTCTTT.